The 20 T cell receptor beta chains listed next were all sequenced from one sample in a study of cytomegalovirus exposure and HLA in healthy donors. PCR primers comprised 60 Vbeta and 13 Jbeta primers. Produced via immunoSEQ multiplex PCR; TCRdb's table is partial and in-frame only. With approximately 110,000 clones in the sample, the ten largest clones hold about 2.3%. Sequenced: PBMCs. The receptor source for this set is a man between 35 and 55 years old in good health and CMV-seronegative.

The chain couples TRBV5-4 to TRBJ2-3, with 9 bases identical to TRBD1. This CDR3 comprises 16 residues. J lost 3 bases, V lost 4 bases, and 9 bases had no gene match. Germline assignment: CDR1 SGHNT and CDR2 YYREEE (reference sequence). Here the CDR3 DNA reads TGTGCCAGCAGCCTCTACCGGGACAGGGAGACAGATACGCAGTATTTT. Its protein is CASSLYRDRETDTQYF.

This chain uses TRBV25-1 with TRBJ2-3, with TRBD2 matching 9 bases. Germline V gives CDR1 MGHDK, CDR2 SYGVNS. The CDR3 extends over 18 amino acids. The V gene end was trimmed by 6 bases and the J gene end by 3 bases; junction bases not matched to a gene: 16. CDR3 amino acids: CASSGRRHSGSGTDTQYF. The CDR3 DNA reads TGTGCCAGCAGCGGCCGGAGGCATAGCGGGAGCGGGACAGATACGCAGTATTTT.

J is TRBJ1-6 and V is TRBV11-3, with D perhaps TRBD1 (6 bases). CDR3 length equals 15 residues. Germline V lookup: CDR1 SGHNT, CDR2 YENEEA. Trimming left V 5 bases short and J 9 bases short, with 17 bases between. CDR3 sequence reads: CASSRRTAVFSPLHF. The CDR3 DNA follows: TGTGCCAGCAGCCGAAGGACAGCGGTATTTTCACCCCTCCACTTT. The full variable domain, completed using reference TRBV11-3 and TRBJ1-6, is EAGVVQSPRYKIIEKKQPVAFWCNPISGHNTLYWYLQNLGQGPELLIRYENEEAVDDSQLPKDRFSAERLKGVDSTLKIQPAELGDSAVYLCASSRRTAVFSPLHFGNGTRLTVT.

This chain uses TRBV7-3 with TRBJ2-5, with D possibly TRBD2 on 6 matching bases. This CDR3 is built from 13 residues. The germline V gene encodes CDR1 SGHTA and CDR2 FQGTGA. Trimming pared 5 bases from V and 5 bases from J, leaving 12 bases between. The DNA for the CDR3 is TGTGCCAGCAGCCCTACTAGCAAGGAGACCCAGTACTTC. It yields the protein CASSPTSKETQYF.

The rearrangement links TRBV6-6 to TRBJ2-5; 12 nucleotides match TRBD1. Per germline, CDR1 MNHNY and CDR2 SVGAGI (reference sequence). Trimming cost V 5 bases and J 5 bases; bases outside gene matches: 9. The CDR3 has 16 amino acids. For the CDR3, the DNA is TGTGCCAGCAGTACGGGACAGGGGGCGCAGGGGGAGACCCAGTACTTC. This translates into CASSTGQGAQGETQYF.

This sequence joins TRBV9 and TRBJ2-3; possible D gene TRBD1, 6 bases. In germline, CDR1 is SGDLS, CDR2 YYNGEE. CDR3 length: 15 residues. Between the trimmed V and J ends, which lost 2 bases and 3 bases, there was a span of 13 bases. CDR3 loop: CASSVWGLLTDTQYF. CDR3 nucleotide sequence: TGTGCCAGCAGCGTCTGGGGGCTTCTGACAGATACGCAGTATTTT.

Worth noting for this clone: One junction end disagrees with the germline gene, perhaps due to a read error. The genes are TRBV7-7 and TRBJ2-3; 9 bases line up with TRBD2. Per the germline V gene, CDR1 is SSHAT and CDR2 is FNYEAQ (reference sequence). The CDR3 extends over 17 amino acids. The CDR3 DNA sequence: TGTGCTAGCAGCTTACGGATACTAGCGGGCCGCACAGATACGCAGTATTTT. This translates into CASSLRILAGRTDTQYF.

J is TRBJ1-5 and V is TRBV5-1; no clear D gene. The CDR3 length is 12 residues. V was pared by 0 bases and J by 7 bases, with 5 bases between. Germline assignment: CDR1 SGHRS and CDR2 YFSETQ. For the CDR3, the DNA is TGCGCCAGCAGCTTGGCTGTCCAGCCCCAGCATTTT. Its translation: CASSLAVQPQHF.

The chain couples TRBV11-2 to TRBJ1-1; 7 bases agree with TRBD1. The CDR3 runs to 18 residues. CDR1 is SGHAT and CDR2 is FQNNGV in the germline V gene. V lost 5 bases to trimming and J lost 3 bases; unmatched junction nucleotides: 18. Here the CDR3 DNA reads TGTGCCAGCAGCCTCTACCCGCAAATACAGGGGACGGACACTGAAGCTTTCTTT. It codes for CASSLYPQIQGTDTEAFF.

The rearrangement joins TRBV28 to TRBJ1-5; the match to TRBD1 covers 8 bases. CDR1 is MDHEN and CDR2 is SYDVKM in the germline V gene. The CDR3 has 14 amino acids. With V trimmed by 4 bases and J by 8 bases, 7 bases remained unmatched. CDR3 sequence (DNA): TGTGCCAGCAGTTGGACAGGGACAGTCAAGCCCCAGCATTTT. This gives the protein CASSWTGTVKPQHF.

The rearrangement uses TRBV7-2 and TRBJ2-3; D not certain. The V end lost 8 bases, the J end lost 2 bases, and 14 bases lay between the germline ends. This CDR3 comprises 14 residues. From germline, CDR1 is SGHTA and CDR2 FQGNSA. The DNA of the CDR3 is TGTGCCAGCCTTTTTGCGCGGCACACAGATACGCAGTATTTT. This gives the protein CASLFARHTDTQYF.

The chain is built from TRBV7-9 and TRBJ1-3; no reliable D call. The germline V and J ends were trimmed by 6 bases and 0 bases, with 9 bases remaining between them. Per the germline V gene, CDR1 is SEHNR and CDR2 is FQNEAQ (reference sequence). This CDR3 is 14 amino acids long. This CDR3 reads CASSLSDSGNTIYF. CDR3 DNA sequence: TGTGCCAGCAGTCTGAGTGACTCTGGAAACACCATATATTTT.

The rearrangement joins TRBV28 to TRBJ1-2; D unresolved. CDR1 MDHEN and CDR2 SYDVKM come from the germline V gene. The germline V and J ends were trimmed by 3 bases and 8 bases, with 10 bases remaining between them. The CDR3 is made up of 12 amino acids. The CDR3 sequence: CASSFARRGYTF. The CDR3 DNA sequence: TGTGCCAGCAGTTTTGCCCGGAGGGGCTACACCTTC.

The CDR3 protein is CASSRLGAGEQFF. As DNA, the CDR3 is TGTGCCAGCAGCCGCTTGGGCGCCGGTGAGCAGTTCTTC. V usage is TRBV7-3 and J usage is TRBJ2-1; D is unclear. V was cut by 5 bases and J by 9 bases, with 14 bases left in between. Germline V gene sequence: CDR1 SGHTA, CDR2 FQGTGA. This CDR3 has 13 amino acids.

The rearrangement joins TRBV7-2 to TRBJ2-2; a weak D match, TRBD2 (5 bases). Trimming left V 4 bases short and J 4 bases short, with 10 bases between. The CDR3 is 14 residues long. Germline CDR1 reads SGHTA; CDR2 reads FQGNSA. The CDR3 here is CASSSGKGTGELFF. CDR3 bases: TGTGCCAGCAGCTCCGGGAAGGGCACCGGGGAGCTGTTTTTT.

DNA of the CDR3: TGTGCCAGCTCCAAGACAGAACACCAAGAGACCCAGTACTTC. Its translation is CASSKTEHQETQYF. The chain has TRBV18 and TRBJ2-5, with D possibly TRBD1 on 5 matching bases. Germline V CDR1 and CDR2: KGHSH, LQKENI. The V end lost 6 bases, the J end lost 0 bases, and 11 bases lay between the germline ends. There are 14 residues in the CDR3. Drawing the rest from reference TRBV18 and TRBJ2-5, the complete variable domain is NAGVMQNPRHLVRRRGQEARLRCSPMKGHSHVYWYRQLPEEGLKFMVYLQKENIIDESGMPKERFSAEFPKEGPSILRIQQVVRGDSAAYFCASSKTEHQETQYFGPGTRLLVL.

The chain uses TRBV19 and TRBJ2-2; perhaps TRBD2 as D (5 bases). This CDR3 has 16 residues. V was pared by 5 bases and J by 3 bases, with 16 bases between. Germline V CDR1 and CDR2: LNHDA, SQIVND (reference sequence). The CDR3 loop reads CASSALQRIHTGELFF. DNA for the CDR3: TGTGCCAGTAGTGCGCTTCAGCGGATCCACACCGGGGAGCTGTTTTTT.

The V call is TRBV2, the J call TRBJ1-1; D gene uncertain. CDR1 is SNHLY and CDR2 is FYNNEI in the germline V gene. The ends were cut back, 8 bases at V and 1 base at J, with 11 bases in the middle. The CDR3 is 13 residues long. CDR3 in DNA: TGTGCCAGCGCGGCGGAATGGAACACTGAAGCTTTCTTT. Translating it yields CASAAEWNTEAFF.

V and J are TRBV30 and TRBJ2-3, with TRBD2 identical over 12 bases. Losses at the gene ends were 5 bases for V and 2 bases for J; bases not matched to a gene: 2. Germline V gene sequence: CDR1 GTSNPN, CDR2 SVGIG (reference sequence). The CDR3 runs 14 residues. This chain's CDR3 is CAWRTSGATDTQYF. DNA of the CDR3: TGTGCCTGGCGGACTAGCGGGGCCACAGATACGCAGTATTTT.

As DNA, the CDR3 is TGTGCCAGCAGCGACACCCTGCTAGCGGGAGGGCGTGAGCAGTACTTC. Protein product: CASSDTLLAGGREQYF. This chain links TRBV7-8 with TRBJ2-7; 12 bases fit TRBD2. Germline values: CDR1 SGHVS, CDR2 FQNEAQ. The CDR3 runs 16 residues. After removal of 5 bases from V and 7 bases from J, the junction contained 12 bases not matched to a gene.